The 10 T cell receptor beta chains in this list originate from one sample, sequenced in a study of PD-L1 blockade in urothelial cancer. Sequencing used immunoSEQ multiplex PCR; TCRdb keeps in-frame clones, though not all of them. The table shows 40,000 to 45,000 clones, with 82% occurring only once. Specimen: PBMCs, collected around atezolizumab (anti-PD-L1) treatment. The receptors originated from a man aged 65 to 79 with urothelial cancer.

The chain has TRBV5-1 and TRBJ2-4, with a possible D match to TRBD1 (6 bases). The CDR3 covers 16 residues. Trimming removed 4 bases from V and 0 bases from J, with 14 bases in between. Per the germline V gene, CDR1 is SGHRS and CDR2 is YFSETQ. The CDR3 here is CASSVDSSLAKNIQYF. Written as DNA, the CDR3 is TGCGCCAGCAGCGTGGACAGTTCCTTAGCCAAAAACATTCAGTACTTC.

Here the CDR3 DNA reads TGTGCCAGCAGCTCCCAGCGGGGGGGAGGAACAGATACGCAGTATTTT. Protein product: CASSSQRGGGTDTQYF. This chain links TRBV5-4 with TRBJ2-3, with 10 bases that match TRBD2. Germline trimming cut 3 bases from V and 3 bases from J; bases unmatched to any gene: 7. This CDR3 spans 16 amino acids. From germline, CDR1 is SGHNT and CDR2 YYREEE (reference sequence).

This clone was seen a single time. This chain's CDR3 is CASSVDITDTQYF. Here the CDR3 DNA reads TGTGCCAGCAGCGTAGACATTACAGATACGCAGTATTTT. This chain links TRBV9 with TRBJ2-3, with D unresolved. The CDR3 runs to 13 residues. Germline CDR1 SGDLS, CDR2 YYNGEE. V was cut by 0 bases and J by 3 bases, with 5 bases left in between.

This chain joins TRBV5-1 and TRBJ1-6; D not certain. The CDR3 is 14 residues long. V lost 0 bases and J 4 bases, leaving 5 bases between the germline ends. CDR1 and CDR2 (germline): SGHRS, YFSETQ. DNA for the CDR3: TGCGCCAGCAGCTTGGACAGTTATAATTCACCCCTCCACTTT. Residues: CASSLDSYNSPLHF.

The chain has TRBV7-2 and TRBJ2-3; 10 nucleotides match TRBD2. The J segment lost 4 bases and the V segment lost 3 bases, leaving 13 bases of the junction unmatched. The CDR3 is 18 amino acids. The germline V gene has CDR1 SGHTA and CDR2 FQGNSA. This chain's CDR3 is CASSFRLAGASHADTQYF. As DNA, the CDR3 is TGTGCCAGCAGCTTCCGACTAGCGGGTGCGTCACATGCAGATACGCAGTATTTT.

The chain employs TRBV6-1 and TRBJ2-7; 7 bases map to TRBD1. CDR1 is MNHNS, CDR2 SASEGT, per germline. The junction had 6 bases not matched to a gene; V was cut back by 6 bases and J by 4 bases. The length of the CDR3 is 13 residues. The chain's CDR3 is CASSRDRAYEQYF. CDR3 coding DNA: TGTGCCAGCAGCCGGGACAGAGCTTACGAGCAGTACTTC.

This chain connects TRBV6-1 to TRBJ2-7, with D perhaps matching TRBD2 (5 bases). Trimming pared 5 bases from V and 3 bases from J, leaving 5 bases between. Germline V gene sequence: CDR1 MNHNS, CDR2 SASEGT. The CDR3 extends over 11 amino acids. The CDR3: CASSRGYEQYF. The CDR3 DNA reads TGTGCCAGCAGTCGGGGCTACGAGCAGTACTTC.

The V call is TRBV29-1, the J call TRBJ1-1; no reliable D call. The V and J ends lost 4 bases and 5 bases respectively, with 17 bases between them. The CDR3 runs 14 residues. The germline V gene encodes CDR1 SQVTM and CDR2 ANQGSEA. This CDR3 reads CSVVSPGSGTEAFF. CDR3 bases: TGCAGCGTTGTATCGCCGGGTTCGGGAACTGAAGCTTTCTTT.

This rearrangement joins TRBV7-9 to TRBJ1-3, with TRBD1 as a possible D gene (5 bases). The CDR3 totals 15 residues. Trimming left V 5 bases short and J 4 bases short, with 15 bases between. Germline V gene sequence: CDR1 SEHNR, CDR2 FQNEAQ (reference sequence). As DNA, the CDR3 is TGTGCCAGCAGCCCACGGACGGGGGTGGGAAACACCATATATTTT. Protein: CASSPRTGVGNTIYF. The full variable domain, in which reference TRBV7-9 and TRBJ1-3 provide the parts outside the CDR3, is DTGVSQNPRHKITKRGQNVTFRCDPISEHNRLYWYRQTLGQGPEFLTYFQNEAQLEKSRLLSDRFSAERPKGSFSTLEIQRTEQGDSAMYLCASSPRTGVGNTIYFGEGSWLTVV.

This chain uses TRBV2 with TRBJ2-1; D gene ambiguous. The V and J ends lost 4 bases and 9 bases respectively, with 7 bases between them. CDR1 is SNHLY, CDR2 FYNNEI, per germline. CDR3 length: 11 amino acids. The CDR3, as DNA: TGTGCCAGCAGTGTTAATTTTGAGCAGTTCTTC. Residues: CASSVNFEQFF.